Given below is one T cell receptor beta chain in context. This entry comes from a study of blood T cell repertoires in COVID-19. Study in general: Some COVID-19 samples were acute and others convalescent; all came from the United States, Italy and Spain. From T cells, B-cell-depleted T cells, or PBMCs came the material, which was cDNA or gDNA.

Seattle patients were enrolled while actively infected and followed longitudinally. The V gene's germline CDR1 is LNHDA and CDR2 SQIVND (reference sequence). The CDR3 is 13 amino acids. Between the trimmed V and J ends, which lost 6 bases and 6 bases, there was a span of 14 bases. As handled by the study authors: Estimation of nucleated cell counts relied on the amplification of reference gene primers. TCRdb's copy holds only in-frame clones and misses some; the assay was immunoSEQ multiplex PCR. That table supplies the V and J calls and clone size; D and trimming were determined from the DNA. The table records 70,000 to 95,000 clones, around 80% of them present only once.

Sequencing was performed on peripheral blood. The chain employs TRBV19 and TRBJ1-1; D is possibly TRBD1 (5 bases). This receptor was identified in a man between 60 and 75 years old with COVID-19, enrolled during active disease. CDR3: CASSNPGGAEAFF. The CDR3 nucleotides read TGTGCCAGTAGCAACCCCGGAGGGGCTGAAGCTTTCTTT.